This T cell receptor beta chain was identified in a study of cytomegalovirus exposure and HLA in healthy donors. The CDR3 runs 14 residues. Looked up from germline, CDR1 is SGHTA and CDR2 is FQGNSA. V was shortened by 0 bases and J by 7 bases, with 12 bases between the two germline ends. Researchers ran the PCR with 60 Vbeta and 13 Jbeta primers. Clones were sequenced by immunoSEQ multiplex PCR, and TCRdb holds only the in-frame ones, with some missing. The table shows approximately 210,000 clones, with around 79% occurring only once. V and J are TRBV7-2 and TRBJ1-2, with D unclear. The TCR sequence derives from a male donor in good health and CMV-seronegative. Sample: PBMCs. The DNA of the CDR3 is TGTGCCAGCAGCTTAGCCCAGGCACAGAGTGGCTACACCTTC. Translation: CASSLAQAQSGYTF.